Below, 27 T cell receptor beta chains from the same sample are listed, as sequenced in a study of response to subunit inactivated influenza vaccine. TCRdb independently ran MiXCR on the RT-PCR reads; one entry per CDR3 protein. The top ten hold roughly a tenth of the sample, which has more than 550,000 distinct CDR3 sequences, 10% to 15% seen once. The starting material was PBMCs from blood, obtained on the day of vaccination. The source of these receptors is a middle-aged man who received an inactivated influenza vaccine.

This clonotype has only a few counts. The CDR3 region has the DNA TGCAGCGTTGATGCGGTAGCGGGAGGCCTGGAGCAGTTCTTC. It codes for CSVDAVAGGLEQFF. The chain links TRBV29-1 to TRBJ2-1, with 10 bases aligning to TRBD2. Germline V gene data show CDR1 as SQVTM and CDR2 as ANQGSEA. This CDR3 region has 14 residues. The ends lost 3 bases at V and 10 bases at J; junction bases unmatched: 9.

A few counts support this clonotype. The chain has TRBV5-1 and TRBJ2-6, with D possibly TRBD1 on 6 matching bases. This CDR3 is 17 amino acids long. Germline-derived CDR1 and CDR2 are SGHRS and YFSETQ. Trimming pared 0 bases from V and 0 bases from J, leaving 10 bases between. The CDR3 sequence: CASSLEGTPSGANVLTF. CDR3 DNA sequence: TGCGCCAGCAGCTTGGAGGGGACACCCTCTGGGGCCAACGTCCTGACTTTC.

Many counts were recorded for this clonotype. This chain links TRBV28 with TRBJ2-5, with 9 bases aligning to TRBD2. The CDR3 contains 13 residues. Germline V gene data show CDR1 as MDHEN and CDR2 as SYDVKM. Trimming at V came to 5 bases and at J to 4 bases, leaving 2 bases not matched to a gene. The CDR3 coding sequence is TGTGCCAGCAGTGGGGGACTAGCAGAGACCCAGTACTTC. Its protein is CASSGGLAETQYF.

CDR3 protein: CSASPFQGAITDTQYF. CDR3 DNA sequence: TGCAGTGCTAGCCCCTTTCAGGGGGCCATCACAGATACGCAGTATTTT. The rearrangement links TRBV20-1 to TRBJ2-3; TRBD1 agrees at 8 bases. The germline V gene encodes CDR1 DFQATT and CDR2 SNEGSKA (reference sequence). J gave up 2 bases and V 3 bases, and 10 bases lay outside the gene matches. This CDR3 is 16 amino acids long.

The gene calls are TRBV25-1 and TRBJ2-5; 8 nucleotides match TRBD1. The junction had 11 bases not matched to a gene; V was cut back by 3 bases and J by 5 bases. The CDR3 is 16 amino acids. The germline V gene encodes CDR1 MGHDK and CDR2 SYGVNS. The CDR3 nucleotides are TGTGCCAGCAGTGAGTCTGGGACAGGAAAAGGGGAGACCCAGTACTTC. As protein: CASSESGTGKGETQYF.

The CDR3 sequence: CSVGLADYANTGELFF. The CDR3 DNA reads as TGCAGCGTTGGCCTAGCGGACTACGCGAACACCGGGGAGCTGTTTTTT. The chain couples TRBV29-1 to TRBJ2-2; 7 bases align to TRBD2. Germline values: CDR1 SQVTM, CDR2 ANQGSEA. The ends lost 4 bases at V and 0 bases at J; junction bases unmatched: 8. CDR3 length equals 16 residues.

In this sample, this clonotype turned up many times. This chain links TRBV4-2 with TRBJ2-2, with D possibly TRBD2 on 5 matching bases. Germline-derived CDR1 and CDR2 are LGHNA and YNFKEQ. The V end was cut by 2 bases, the J end by 4 bases, with 11 bases between. This CDR3 spans 15 amino acids. Here the CDR3 reads CASSQRTYGTGELFF. The CDR3 DNA follows: TGTGCCAGCAGCCAACGGACTTATGGCACCGGGGAGCTGTTTTTT.

This chain links TRBV9 with TRBJ2-7, with a tentative D call TRBD1 (6 bases). Germline V gene sequence: CDR1 SGDLS, CDR2 YYNGEE. CDR3 length equals 13 residues. V lost 3 bases, J lost 4 bases, and 11 bases lay in between. In DNA, the CDR3 is TGTGCCAGCAGCGGAAGCAGGGGTTACGAGCAGTACTTC. It codes for CASSGSRGYEQYF.

This chain links TRBV6-2 or TRBV6-3 with TRBJ2-7; D is possibly TRBD1 or TRBD2 (5 bases each). Trimming shortened V by 6 bases and J by 0 bases, and 12 bases separated the two germline ends. The germline V gene encodes CDR1 MNHEY and CDR2 SVGEGT. The CDR3 spans 14 residues. The CDR3 nucleotides are TGTGCCAGCAGGCAACCAGGGAGCTCCTACGAGCAGTACTTC. This encodes CASRQPGSSYEQYF.

J is TRBJ1-2 and V is TRBV11-2; D is ambiguous. This CDR3 is 15 amino acids long. Germline CDR1 is SGHAT and CDR2 is FQNNGV. V lost 1 base to trimming and J lost 8 bases, with 17 bases between them. CDR3 nucleotide sequence: TGTGCCAGCAGCTTAGTCGGTCAGCAGGATTACGGCTACACCTTC. As protein: CASSLVGQQDYGYTF.

This clonotype appeared a few times. This rearrangement joins TRBV20-1 to TRBJ1-2; D is ambiguous. From germline, CDR1 is DFQATT and CDR2 SNEGSKA (reference sequence). The CDR3 sequence is 13 residues long. V was shortened by 6 bases and J by 11 bases, with 22 bases between the two germline ends. Here the CDR3 reads CSATNEGLETYTF. The CDR3 nucleotides are TGCAGTGCGACAAACGAGGGCCTTGAGACTTACACCTTC.

The chain has TRBV11-2 and TRBJ2-1; 12 bases line up with TRBD2. The CDR3 is made up of 16 amino acids. Unmatched junction bases numbered 8, after V lost 4 bases and J lost 7 bases. From germline, CDR1 is SGHAT and CDR2 FQNNGV. DNA of the CDR3: TGTGCCAGCAGCTCCCCTAGCGGGAGGGCTTGGAATGAGCAGTTCTTC. It is translated as CASSSPSGRAWNEQFF.

This clonotype was recorded a few times. The chain has TRBV7-2 and TRBJ2-1, with a weak D call TRBD1 (6 bases). Trimming left V 1 base short and J 4 bases short, with 11 bases between. Germline-derived CDR1 and CDR2 are SGHTA and FQGNSA. The CDR3 loop spans 15 amino acids. In DNA, the CDR3 is TGTGCCAGCAGCTTAGGGTGGGGGCTGTACAATGAGCAGTTCTTC. Translating it yields CASSLGWGLYNEQFF.

This clonotype was seen a few times. The chain combines TRBV3-1 with TRBJ1-1; 7 bases map to TRBD1. The CDR3 totals 14 residues. Germline V gene lookup returns CDR1 LGHDT and CDR2 YNNKEL (reference sequence). V trimming: 7 bases; J trimming: 5 bases; junction bases outside the gene matches: 10. The CDR3 loop is CASNQAGGGTEAFF. CDR3 bases: TGTGCCAGCAATCAAGCAGGGGGAGGGACTGAAGCTTTCTTT.

In its sample, this clonotype was seen a few times. The genes are TRBV30 and TRBJ2-7, with 7 nucleotides matching TRBD2. V was clipped by 1 base and J by 5 bases; unmatched bases: 5. The germline V gene encodes CDR1 GTSNPN and CDR2 SVGIG (reference sequence). This CDR3 has 13 residues. The CDR3, as DNA: TGTGCCTGGAGTGAGACTAGCTTCCACGAGCAGTACTTC. Encoded protein: CAWSETSFHEQYF.

This clonotype was seen only a few times. For the CDR3, the DNA is TGTGCCAGCAGCTTAATGGAAGAGACCCAGTACTTC. Protein sequence: CASSLMEETQYF. V usage is TRBV11-2 and J usage is TRBJ2-5, with no clear D. The V gene's germline CDR1 is SGHAT and CDR2 FQNNGV. The CDR3 extends over 12 amino acids. Between the trimmed V and J ends, which lost 2 bases and 3 bases, there was a span of 4 bases.

This clonotype has only a few counts. This rearrangement joins TRBV7-2 to TRBJ1-1; perhaps TRBD1 as D (6 bases). In germline, CDR1 is SGHTA, CDR2 FQGNSA. This CDR3 spans 14 amino acids. V lost 11 bases and J lost 3, with 19 bases in between. The CDR3 nucleotides read TGTGCCGGCCGGGACAATCGGAGGGACACTGAAGCTTTCTTT. Protein: CAGRDNRRDTEAFF.

The chain uses TRBV5-5 and TRBJ2-6, with D tentatively TRBD1 (5 bases). Germline V gene data show CDR1 as SGHKS and CDR2 as YYEKEE (reference sequence). The CDR3 extends over 16 amino acids. Trimming left V 4 bases short and J 2 bases short, with 13 bases between. CDR3 coding DNA: TGTGCCAGCAGCAGACAGCAGGGTGCTGGGGCCAACGTCCTGACTTTC. Protein sequence: CASSRQQGAGANVLTF.

In its sample, this clonotype was seen a few times. The rearrangement links TRBV6-5 to TRBJ2-7; TRBD1 is a possible D gene (6 bases). The V gene's germline CDR1 is MNHEY and CDR2 SVGAGI. The V end was cut by 2 bases, the J end by 6 bases, with 17 bases between. The CDR3 has 15 residues. The CDR3 DNA sequence: TGTGCCAGCAGTTACCTCCGACAGGCACTCTCCGAGCAGTACTTC. Translated: CASSYLRQALSEQYF.

The chain recombines TRBV20-1 with TRBJ2-3; 11 bases fit TRBD2. The V gene's germline CDR1 is DFQATT and CDR2 SNEGSKA (reference sequence). CDR3 size: 15 residues. Trimming removed 2 bases from V and 5 bases from J; junction bases left unmatched: 6. CDR3 DNA: TGCAGTGCTAGACGCCTAGCGGGGGGCCAAGATACGCAGTATTTT. It yields the protein CSARRLAGGQDTQYF.

This clonotype was found a few times. The chain has TRBV5-1 and TRBJ2-2; a weak D match, TRBD2 (6 bases). Germline loops: CDR1 SGHRS, CDR2 YFSETQ. With 0 bases removed from V and 4 bases from J, the gap between germline ends came to 13 bases. The CDR3 spans 16 residues. DNA of the CDR3: TGCGCCAGCAGCTTGGCCGGAGGGGACTTCACCGGGGAGCTGTTTTTT. Translation gives CASSLAGGDFTGELFF.

The V gene is TRBV28, the J gene TRBJ2-1; no definite D call. Germline V lookup: CDR1 MDHEN, CDR2 SYDVKM. The length of the CDR3 is 12 residues. Trimming pared 6 bases from V and 4 bases from J, leaving 7 bases between. The CDR3 region has the DNA TGTGCCAGCAGACCAGATTACAATGAGCAGTTCTTC. Protein: CASRPDYNEQFF.

The chain uses TRBV7-2 and TRBJ2-3; D gene uncertain. Germline CDR1 SGHTA, CDR2 FQGNSA. The ends were cut back, 3 bases at V and 2 bases at J, with 9 bases in the middle. This CDR3 comprises 14 residues. DNA for the CDR3: TGTGCCAGCAGCTTGGGCAGCCACACAGATACGCAGTATTTT. Its protein is CASSLGSHTDTQYF.

The chain uses TRBV20-1 and TRBJ2-2; 10 bases match TRBD2. This CDR3 has 15 residues. J lost 3 bases, V lost 3 bases, and 4 bases had no gene match. Germline values: CDR1 DFQATT, CDR2 SNEGSKA (reference sequence). CDR3 region: CSARISGGDTGELFF. The CDR3 region has the DNA TGCAGTGCTAGGATAAGCGGGGGGGACACCGGGGAGCTGTTTTTT.

This clonotype turned up a few times. V usage is TRBV20-1 and J usage is TRBJ2-1, with D possibly being TRBD1 (5 bases). This CDR3 comprises 15 residues. Trimming pared 5 bases from V and 2 bases from J, leaving 16 bases between. Germline V CDR1 and CDR2: DFQATT, SNEGSKA (reference sequence). CDR3 sequence: CSAPRRGYTYNEQFF. In nucleotides, the CDR3 is TGCAGTGCTCCAAGAAGGGGATATACCTACAATGAGCAGTTCTTC.

This sequence joins TRBV28 and TRBJ2-7; TRBD1 is a possible D gene (5 bases). The CDR3 has 13 amino acids. Germline V gene data show CDR1 as MDHEN and CDR2 as SYDVKM. V lost 3 bases and J lost 2, with 8 bases in between. The CDR3 region has the DNA TGTGCCAGCAGTTTCGCAGGGACCTACGAGCAGTACTTC. Translating it yields CASSFAGTYEQYF.

This clonotype was observed at least ten times. V gene TRBV20-1 combines with J gene TRBJ2-7; no reliable D call. This CDR3 is built from 16 residues. The V gene lost 0 bases and the J gene lost 7 bases, with 22 bases spanning the gap. Per the germline V gene, CDR1 is DFQATT and CDR2 is SNEGSKA (reference sequence). The DNA of the CDR3 is TGCAGTGCTAGAGATCCCCCCCTTCGACCAACTGGGGAGCAGTACTTC. This gives the protein CSARDPPLRPTGEQYF.